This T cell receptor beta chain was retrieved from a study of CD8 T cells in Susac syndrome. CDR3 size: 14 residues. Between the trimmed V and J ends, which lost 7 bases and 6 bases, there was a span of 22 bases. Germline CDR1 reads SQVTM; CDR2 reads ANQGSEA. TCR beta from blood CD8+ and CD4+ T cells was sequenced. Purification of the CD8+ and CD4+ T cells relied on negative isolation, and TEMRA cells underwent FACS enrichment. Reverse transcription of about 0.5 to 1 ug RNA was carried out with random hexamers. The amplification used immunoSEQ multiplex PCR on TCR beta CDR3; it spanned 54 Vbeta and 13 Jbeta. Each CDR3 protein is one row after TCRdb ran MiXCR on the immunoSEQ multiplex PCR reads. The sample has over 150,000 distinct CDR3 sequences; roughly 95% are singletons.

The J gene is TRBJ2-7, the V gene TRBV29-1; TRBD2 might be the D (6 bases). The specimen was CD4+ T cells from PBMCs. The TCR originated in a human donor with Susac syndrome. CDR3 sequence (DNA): TGCAGCGCCGGAAATTTGACCCCGCGGGGCGAGCAGTACTTC. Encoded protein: CSAGNLTPRGEQYF.